One sample yielded the 6 T cell receptor beta chains listed below, sequenced in a study of control samples from healthy donors and cancer patients. The assay was immunoSEQ multiplex PCR, and TCRdb's table has in-frame clones only and misses some. The table has fewer than 20,000 clones, about 82% seen once. Sample: PBMCs. All receptors derive from a woman aged 70-85 years with colorectal cancer.

Only one count was recorded for this clone. V and J are TRBV19 and TRBJ2-5; TRBD1 matches at 10 bases. The CDR3 covers 14 residues. Germline lookup yields CDR1 LNHDA and CDR2 SQIVND (reference sequence). V shed 10 bases, J shed 4 bases, and the junction held 9 bases outside the gene matches. The CDR3 DNA follows: TGTGCCACCCGGGACAGGGGACGGGGAGAGACCCAGTACTTC. Protein product: CATRDRGRGETQYF.

V is TRBV18 and J is TRBJ2-6; a possible D gene is TRBD1 (6 bases). The CDR3 extends over 19 amino acids. Germline V gives CDR1 KGHSH, CDR2 LQKENI. V was trimmed by 5 bases and J by 6 bases, leaving 26 bases between them. The CDR3 DNA follows: TGTGCCAGCTCATCGATGATACAGGGTCCCTCCAGGGAGGCCAACGTCCTGACTTTC. Translated, it gives CASSSMIQGPSREANVLTF.

The genes are TRBV9 and TRBJ2-5; 9 bases line up with TRBD2. The ends lost 5 bases at V and 2 bases at J; junction bases unmatched: 7. The CDR3 contains 15 residues. Germline-derived CDR1 and CDR2 are SGDLS and YYNGEE. CDR3 nucleotides: TGTGCCAGCAGTCATAGCGGGGGAGTTCAAGAGACCCAGTACTTC. It specifies CASSHSGGVQETQYF.

The genes are TRBV14 and TRBJ2-2; D call uncertain. V lost 1 base to trimming and J lost 4 bases, with 1 base between them. The CDR3 has 12 amino acids. CDR1 and CDR2 from the germline V gene are SGHDN and FVKESK. This CDR3 is CASSQVTGELFF. The CDR3 DNA reads TGTGCCAGCAGCCAAGTCACCGGGGAGCTGTTTTTT.

The rearrangement links TRBV19 to TRBJ2-3, with 10 bases that match TRBD2. The CDR3 spans 17 residues. The ends lost 1 base at V and 5 bases at J; junction bases unmatched: 9. Germline CDR1 reads LNHDA; CDR2 reads SQIVND (reference sequence). CDR3 protein: CASSIGPSGGARDTQYF. CDR3 DNA: TGTGCCAGTAGTATAGGACCCAGCGGGGGGGCAAGAGATACGCAGTATTTT. Full variable domain (rest looked up from reference TRBV19 and TRBJ2-3): DGGITQSPKYLFRKEGQNVTLSCEQNLNHDAMYWYRQDPGQGLRLIYYSQIVNDFQKGDIAEGYSVSREKKESFPLTVTSAQKNPTAFYLCASSIGPSGGARDTQYFGPGTRLTVL.

This clone was seen more than once but under ten times. V usage is TRBV5-1 and J usage is TRBJ2-2, with D maybe TRBD1 (5 bases). Per the germline V gene, CDR1 is SGHRS and CDR2 is YFSETQ. The CDR3 spans 17 residues. Deletions cut 4 bases from V and 0 bases from J, with 16 bases between. The CDR3 sequence: CASSLVPLGANTGELFF. The CDR3 nucleotides read TGCGCCAGCAGCCTCGTACCGTTAGGGGCGAACACCGGGGAGCTGTTTTTT.